One T cell receptor beta chain is described in this entry. Its antigen is not identified. This specimen belongs to a study of cytomegalovirus exposure and HLA in healthy donors. Donors in the study were healthy people who gave bone marrow. Findings and caveats of the study: Rare TCR sequences predominated, though certain public TCRs were found in many donors.

The PCR contained 60 Vbeta and 13 Jbeta primers. The repertoire was sequenced with immunoSEQ multiplex PCR; TCRdb's copy has only in-frame clones and lacks some. The sample includes more than 70,000 clones, around 70% of them seen just once. CDR3 length: 10 amino acids. Trimming took off 3 bases at V and 12 bases at J, with 5 bases between the two ends. Germline V lookup: CDR1 MGHRA, CDR2 YSYEKL. The chain is built from TRBV4-1 and TRBJ1-4; the D is unclear. Sequenced material: PBMCs. This TCR derives from a woman aged 45-59 years in good health and CMV-seropositive. For the CDR3, the DNA is TGCGCCAGCAGCCACGGGGAACTGTTTTTT. Translating it yields CASSHGELFF.